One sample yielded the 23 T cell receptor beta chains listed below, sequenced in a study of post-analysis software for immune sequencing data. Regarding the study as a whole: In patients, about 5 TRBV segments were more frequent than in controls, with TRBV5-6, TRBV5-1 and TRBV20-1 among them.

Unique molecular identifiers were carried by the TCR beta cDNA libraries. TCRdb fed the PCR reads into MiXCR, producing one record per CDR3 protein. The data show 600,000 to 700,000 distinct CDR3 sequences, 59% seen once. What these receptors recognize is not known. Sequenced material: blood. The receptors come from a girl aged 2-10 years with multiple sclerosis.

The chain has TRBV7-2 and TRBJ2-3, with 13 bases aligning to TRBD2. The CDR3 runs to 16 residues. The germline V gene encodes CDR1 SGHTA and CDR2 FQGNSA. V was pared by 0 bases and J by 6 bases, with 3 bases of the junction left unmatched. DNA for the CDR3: TGTGCCAGCAGCTTAGCGGGACTAGCGGGGAGCGATACGCAGTATTTT. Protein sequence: CASSLAGLAGSDTQYF.

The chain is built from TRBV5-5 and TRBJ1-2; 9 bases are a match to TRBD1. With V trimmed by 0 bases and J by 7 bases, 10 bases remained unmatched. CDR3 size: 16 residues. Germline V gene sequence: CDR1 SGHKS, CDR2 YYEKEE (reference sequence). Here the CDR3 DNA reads TGTGCCAGCAGCTTGGGGGACAGGGCCGGAGGGGGTGGCTACACCTTC. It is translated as CASSLGDRAGGGGYTF.

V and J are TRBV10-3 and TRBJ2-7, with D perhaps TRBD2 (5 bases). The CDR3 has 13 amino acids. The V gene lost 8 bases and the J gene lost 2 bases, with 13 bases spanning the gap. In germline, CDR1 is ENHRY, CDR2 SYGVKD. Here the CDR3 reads CAILPSGAYEQYF. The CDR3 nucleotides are TGTGCCATCCTTCCCTCCGGGGCCTACGAGCAGTACTTC.

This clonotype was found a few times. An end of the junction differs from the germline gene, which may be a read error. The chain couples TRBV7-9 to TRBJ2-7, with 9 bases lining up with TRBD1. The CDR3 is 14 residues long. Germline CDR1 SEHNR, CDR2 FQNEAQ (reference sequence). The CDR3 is CVSSPTGQGGEQYF. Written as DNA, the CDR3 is TGTGTCAGCAGCCCAACGGGACAGGGAGGCGAGCAGTACTTC.

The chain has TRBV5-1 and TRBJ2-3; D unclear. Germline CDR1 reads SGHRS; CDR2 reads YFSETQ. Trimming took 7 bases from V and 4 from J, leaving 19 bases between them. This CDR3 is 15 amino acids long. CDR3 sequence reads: CASGPGLGSADTQYF. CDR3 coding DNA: TGCGCCAGCGGACCGGGCCTAGGGTCCGCAGATACGCAGTATTTT.

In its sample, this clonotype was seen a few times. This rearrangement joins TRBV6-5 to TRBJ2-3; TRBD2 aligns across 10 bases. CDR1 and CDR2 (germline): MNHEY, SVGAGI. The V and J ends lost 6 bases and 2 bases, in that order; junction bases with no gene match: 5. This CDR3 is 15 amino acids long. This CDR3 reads CASSGLAVNTDTQYF. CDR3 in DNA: TGTGCCAGCAGCGGACTAGCGGTAAACACAGATACGCAGTATTTT.

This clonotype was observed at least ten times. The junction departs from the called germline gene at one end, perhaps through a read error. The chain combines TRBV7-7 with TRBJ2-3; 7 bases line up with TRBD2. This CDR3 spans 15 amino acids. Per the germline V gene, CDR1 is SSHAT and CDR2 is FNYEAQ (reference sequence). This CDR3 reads CASSLAGSSTDTQYF. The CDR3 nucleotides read TGTGCTAGCAGCTTAGCGGGCTCTAGCACAGATACGCAGTATTTT.

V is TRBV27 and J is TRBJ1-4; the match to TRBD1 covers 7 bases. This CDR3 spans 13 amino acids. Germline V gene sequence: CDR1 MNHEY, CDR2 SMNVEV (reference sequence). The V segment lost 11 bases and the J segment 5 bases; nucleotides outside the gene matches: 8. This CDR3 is CAGAGGRNEKLFF. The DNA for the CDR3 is TGTGCCGGAGCAGGGGGGCGGAATGAAAAACTGTTTTTT.

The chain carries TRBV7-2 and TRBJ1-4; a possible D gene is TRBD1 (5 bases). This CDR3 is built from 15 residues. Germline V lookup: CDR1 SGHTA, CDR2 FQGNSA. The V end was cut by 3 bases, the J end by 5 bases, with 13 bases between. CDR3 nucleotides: TGTGCCAGCAGCTTCCTGGGGCAACCGAATGAAAAACTGTTTTTT. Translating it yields CASSFLGQPNEKLFF.

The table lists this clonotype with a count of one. The DNA of the CDR3 is TGCAGTGCTAGCGGTCCCCAGATAGATGAAGCTTTCTTT. This encodes CSASGPQIDEAFF. The chain uses TRBV20-1 and TRBJ1-1; D gene ambiguous. This CDR3 has 13 residues. Trimming removed 3 bases at V and 7 bases at J, with 15 bases between. Germline loops: CDR1 DFQATT, CDR2 SNEGSKA (reference sequence).

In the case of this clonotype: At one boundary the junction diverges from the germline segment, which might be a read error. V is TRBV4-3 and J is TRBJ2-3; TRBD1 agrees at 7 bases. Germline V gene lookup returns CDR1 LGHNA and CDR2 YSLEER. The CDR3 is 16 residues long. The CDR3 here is CVSSQDGQVGWDTQYF. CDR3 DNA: TGCGTCAGCAGCCAAGATGGACAGGTTGGGTGGGATACGCAGTATTTT.

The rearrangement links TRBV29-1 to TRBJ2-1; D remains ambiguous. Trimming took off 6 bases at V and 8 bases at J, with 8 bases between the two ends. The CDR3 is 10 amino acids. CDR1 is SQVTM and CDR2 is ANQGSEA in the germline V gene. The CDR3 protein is CSVTQDEQFF. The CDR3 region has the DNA TGCAGCGTCACCCAGGATGAGCAGTTCTTC.

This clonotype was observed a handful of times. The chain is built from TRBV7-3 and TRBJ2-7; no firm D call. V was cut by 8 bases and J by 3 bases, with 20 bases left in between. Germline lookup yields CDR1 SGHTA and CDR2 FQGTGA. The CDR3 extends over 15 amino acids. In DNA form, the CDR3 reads TGTGCCAGCGCGCCGATCGGCCCCCCCAACTACGAGCAGTACTTC. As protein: CASAPIGPPNYEQYF.

CDR3 sequence reads: CASWSGGAENEQFF. CDR3 sequence (DNA): TGCGCCAGTTGGAGCGGGGGGGCTGAGAATGAGCAGTTCTTC. This rearrangement joins TRBV5-1 to TRBJ2-1; TRBD2 aligns across 10 bases. This CDR3 contains 14 residues. Germline V gene sequence: CDR1 SGHRS, CDR2 YFSETQ. Germline trimming cut 8 bases from V and 7 bases from J; bases unmatched to any gene: 9.

CDR3 bases: TGTGCCAGCAGTCCCGGGACTAGCGGGGGCGTCCCTTACGAGCAGTACTTC. It encodes CASSPGTSGGVPYEQYF. This chain connects TRBV12-3 or TRBV12-4 to TRBJ2-7, with 14 bases identical to TRBD2. The CDR3 runs 17 residues. The V and J ends lost 5 bases and 4 bases, in that order; junction bases with no gene match: 10.

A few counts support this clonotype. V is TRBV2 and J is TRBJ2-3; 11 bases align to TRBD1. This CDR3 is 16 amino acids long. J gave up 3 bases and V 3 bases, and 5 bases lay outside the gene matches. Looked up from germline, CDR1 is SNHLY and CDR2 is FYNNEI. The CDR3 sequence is CASSDSGTGGTDTQYF. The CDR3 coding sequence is TGTGCCAGCAGTGATTCTGGGACAGGGGGAACAGATACGCAGTATTTT.

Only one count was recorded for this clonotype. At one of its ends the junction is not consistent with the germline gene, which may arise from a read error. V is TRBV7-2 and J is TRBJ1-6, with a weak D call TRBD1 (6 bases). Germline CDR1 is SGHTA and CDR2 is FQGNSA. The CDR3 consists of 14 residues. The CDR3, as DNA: TGTGCCGGCAGCTTAGCGCAGGGGAATTCACCCCTCCACTTT. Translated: CAGSLAQGNSPLHF. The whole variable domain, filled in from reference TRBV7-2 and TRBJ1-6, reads GAGVSQSPSNKVTEKGKDVELRCDPISGHTALYWYRQSLGQGLEFLIYFQGNSAPDKSGLPSDRFSAERTGGSVSTLTIQRTQQEDSAVYLCAGSLAQGNSPLHFGNGTRLTVT.

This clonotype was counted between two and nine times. The CDR3 region is CASSYRQGAIEETQYF. The CDR3 DNA reads as TGCGCCAGCAGCTACCGACAGGGGGCGATAGAAGAGACCCAGTACTTC. J is TRBJ2-5 and V is TRBV5-1; 10 nucleotides match TRBD1. This CDR3 has 16 residues. The J segment lost 3 bases and the V segment lost 3 bases, leaving 8 bases of the junction unmatched. Germline CDR1 and CDR2: SGHRS and YFSETQ.

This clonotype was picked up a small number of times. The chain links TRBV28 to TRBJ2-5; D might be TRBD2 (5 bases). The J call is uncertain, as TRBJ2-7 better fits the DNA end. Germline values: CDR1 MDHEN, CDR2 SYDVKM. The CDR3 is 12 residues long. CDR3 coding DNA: TGTGCCAGCAGAAGCGAGGGATACGAGCAGTACTTC. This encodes CASRSEGYEQYF.

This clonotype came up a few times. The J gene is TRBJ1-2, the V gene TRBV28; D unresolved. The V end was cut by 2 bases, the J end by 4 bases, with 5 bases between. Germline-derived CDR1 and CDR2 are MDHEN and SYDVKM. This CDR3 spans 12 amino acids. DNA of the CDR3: TGTGCCAGCAGTTTAATCTCCTATGGCTACACCTTC. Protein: CASSLISYGYTF.

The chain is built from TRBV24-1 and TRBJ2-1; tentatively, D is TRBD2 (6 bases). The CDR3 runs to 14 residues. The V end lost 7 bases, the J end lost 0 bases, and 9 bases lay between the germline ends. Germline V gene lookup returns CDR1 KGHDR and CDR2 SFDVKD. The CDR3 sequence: CATSGRPSYNEQFF. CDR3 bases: TGTGCCACCAGCGGGAGACCCTCCTACAATGAGCAGTTCTTC.

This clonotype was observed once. The CDR3 is CASSLSPGQKDNEQFF. The CDR3 coding sequence is TGTGCCAGCAGCTTATCTCCGGGACAGAAGGACAATGAGCAGTTCTTC. The rearrangement links TRBV11-3 to TRBJ2-1; 7 positions agree with TRBD1. The CDR3 has 16 residues. Germline V CDR1 and CDR2: SGHNT, YENEEA. The V gene end was trimmed by 2 bases and the J gene end by 5 bases; junction bases not matched to a gene: 9.

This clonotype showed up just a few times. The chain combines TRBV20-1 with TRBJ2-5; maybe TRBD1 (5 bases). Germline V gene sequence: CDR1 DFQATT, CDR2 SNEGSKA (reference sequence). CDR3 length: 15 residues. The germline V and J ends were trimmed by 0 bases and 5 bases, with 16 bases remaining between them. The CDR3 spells CSARDAQGSSETQYF. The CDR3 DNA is TGCAGTGCTAGAGATGCCCAGGGCTCCAGTGAGACCCAGTACTTC.